Listed below are T cell receptor beta chains from one sample, sequenced in a study of cytomegalovirus exposure and HLA in healthy donors. Some clones are missing from TCRdb's copy, which holds only in-frame ones; the method was immunoSEQ multiplex PCR. The sample holds approximately 180,000 clones, 60% to 80% seen once. The sample taken for sequencing was PBMCs. These receptors were taken from a middle-aged man in good health and CMV-seropositive. Each CDR3 is given with its conserved first and last residue. A D gene is named only where the DNA matches it firmly. Clone sizes are given selectively: once, few, many, or a class where the clone is expanded.

J	size	length	D	V	DNA	CDR3
TRBJ2-7	.	14	.	TRBV2	TGTGCCAGCAGGGTTGCAGGGTCCCCTAACGAGCAGTACTTC	CASRVAGSPNEQYF
TRBJ1-4	.	15	TRBD1	TRBV27	TGTGCCAGCAGTTTAAGGGGGACAGTGGATGAAAAACTGTTTTTT	CASSLRGTVDEKLFF
TRBJ2-7	.	12	TRBD1	TRBV29-1	TGCAGCTTTGGACAGGGGGCGTACGAGCAGTACTTC	CSFGQGAYEQYF
TRBJ1-3	.	20	.	TRBV6-4	TGTGCCCTACATTCTTCTCTCGAGGGGGTCTATATATTTTCCGGAAACACCATATATTTT	CALHSSLEGVYIFSGNTIYF
TRBJ2-1	.	12	.	TRBV18	TGTGCCAGCATCACTAGCTACAATGAGCAGTTCTTC	CASITSYNEQFF
TRBJ2-7	once	13	TRBD1	TRBV28	TGTGCCAGCAGTTCGGGACAGGGGTACGAGCAGTACTTC	CASSSGQGYEQYF
TRBJ1-1	.	15	.	TRBV9	TGTGCCAGCAGCGTAGCTTCGGGGGGAGGCACTGAAGCTTTCTTT	CASSVASGGGTEAFF
TRBJ2-5	.	14	.	TRBV5-1	TGCGCCAGCAGCGCGGGACAGCAACAAGAGACCCAGTACTTC	CASSAGQQQETQYF
TRBJ2-3	.	16	.	TRBV10-2	TGCGCCAGCAGTGAAGGTCCGCGGGCCCGCACAGATACGCAGTATTTT	CASSEGPRARTDTQYF
TRBJ2-7	.	13	.	TRBV10-1	TGCGCCAGCAGTGAGACGACAGCCTACGAGCAGTACTTC	CASSETTAYEQYF
TRBJ2-7	.	13	.	TRBV19	TGTGCCGTTGGGCTGGGCCGGACATACGAGCAGTACTTC	CAVGLGRTYEQYF
TRBJ2-7	.	14	.	TRBV5-1	TGCGCCACCTCGCATTCAGGGGAATACTACGAGCAGTACTTC	CATSHSGEYYEQYF
TRBJ2-5	.	16	TRBD2	TRBV7-2	TGTGCCAGCAGCTTAGCTAGCGGGAGGTCACAAGAGACCCAGTACTTC	CASSLASGRSQETQYF
TRBJ2-7	.	14	.	TRBV18	TGTGCCAGCTCCGCGGGCCAGTCTCCCTACGAGCAGTACTTC	CASSAGQSPYEQYF
TRBJ1-1	.	14	.	TRBV16	TGTGCCAGCAGCTGGCATTCGGGGAACACTGAAGCTTTCTTT	CASSWHSGNTEAFF
TRBJ2-7	.	16	TRBD1	TRBV19	TGTGCCAGTAGTTTCGACCCGACAGGGGGTGCGGACGAGCAGTACTTC	CASSFDPTGGADEQYF
TRBJ2-1	.	18	TRBD2	TRBV5-1	TGCGCCAGCAGCTTGGCTAGCGGGAGGACTTCTGGCTACAATGAGCAGTTCTTC	CASSLASGRTSGYNEQFF
TRBJ1-3	few	15	TRBD1	TRBV6-5	TGTGCCAGCAGTTACTCGACAGGGACTGGAAACACCATATATTTT	CASSYSTGTGNTIYF
TRBJ1-4	.	16	TRBD1	TRBV9	TGTGCCAGCAGCGAACAAGGGACAGGGACTAATGAAAAACTGTTTTTT	CASSEQGTGTNEKLFF